Each of the 15 T cell receptor beta chains below was sequenced from the same sample in a study of T cell repertoires in cytomegalovirus infection. In TCRdb, the reads were re-called with MiXCR into one record per CDR3 protein. The sample carries 45,000 to 55,000 distinct CDR3 sequences, about a fifth recorded once. These TCRs' antigens remain unknown. Sequencing was performed on CD8+ T cells from cultured PBMCs, taken from culture after CMV antigen stimulation. The receptors shown here come from a human donor in good health (CMV status not recorded). Some clones in this sample may be carry-over from other donors' samples.

This rearrangement joins TRBV19 to TRBJ1-5; D possibly corresponds to TRBD1 (6 bases). Germline CDR1 reads LNHDA; CDR2 reads SQIVND (reference sequence). The CDR3 length is 13 residues. The V and J ends lost 6 bases and 7 bases respectively, with 13 bases between them. CDR3 nucleotides: TGTGCCAGTAGCTACAGGGACGGGCAGCCCCAGCATTTT. Its translation: CASSYRDGQPQHF.

The sample holds many counts of this clonotype. The V call is TRBV7-6, the J call TRBJ2-1; 12 nucleotides agree with TRBD2. This CDR3 comprises 16 residues. Germline V CDR1 and CDR2: SGHVS, FNYEAQ. Germline trimming cut 5 bases from V and 1 base from J; bases unmatched to any gene: 3. CDR3 nucleotide sequence: TGTGCCAGCAGCGATGGACTAGCGGGGTCCTACAATGAGCAGTTCTTC. It yields the protein CASSDGLAGSYNEQFF.

Many counts were recorded for this clonotype. The chain joins TRBV5-6 to TRBJ2-7; 11 nucleotides agree with TRBD2. V was clipped by 4 bases and J by 1 base; unmatched bases: 7. This CDR3 region has 16 residues. The germline gives CDR1 SGHDT, CDR2 YYEEEE. CDR3: CASSQPTSGTSYEQYF. The CDR3, as DNA: TGTGCCAGCAGCCAACCGACTAGCGGGACTTCCTACGAGCAGTACTTC.

This clonotype came up a few times. The rearrangement joins TRBV12-3 or TRBV12-4 to TRBJ2-1, with 8 bases fitting TRBD1. The length of the CDR3 is 13 residues. V gave up 6 bases and J gave up 7 bases; unmatched junction bases: 5. CDR3 DNA sequence: TGTGCCAGCAGCCCAGGGACAGGTAATGAGCAGTTCTTC. Encoded protein: CASSPGTGNEQFF.

This chain joins TRBV3-1 and TRBJ2-5; D call uncertain. The germline V and J ends were trimmed by 4 bases and 5 bases, with 11 bases remaining between them. The CDR3 runs to 13 residues. Germline V CDR1 and CDR2: LGHDT, YNNKEL (reference sequence). CDR3 sequence: CASSLRRSETQYF. In nucleotides, the CDR3 is TGTGCCAGCAGCCTCAGGCGGAGCGAGACCCAGTACTTC.

This clonotype was seen many times. The rearrangement joins TRBV11-3 to TRBJ2-3; 14 positions agree with TRBD2. Trimming removed 3 bases from V and 5 bases from J; junction bases left unmatched: 10. The CDR3 extends over 18 amino acids. Germline V gene data show CDR1 as SGHNT and CDR2 as YENEEA. The CDR3 region has the DNA TGTGCCAGCAGCTTGGGACTGACTAGCGGGGGGGCTGGAGATACGCAGTATTTT. Its protein product is CASSLGLTSGGAGDTQYF.

The chain couples TRBV2 to TRBJ1-6; 7 bases align to TRBD1. J was trimmed by 8 bases and V by 1 base; bases with no gene match: 2. Germline V gene data show CDR1 as SNHLY and CDR2 as FYNNEI. The CDR3 is 14 residues long. DNA of the CDR3: TGTGCCAGCAGTGAAGAGCAGGGGGATTCACCCCTCCACTTT. Protein product: CASSEEQGDSPLHF.

This clonotype came up many times. The gene calls are TRBV7-8 and TRBJ2-6; D assignment may be TRBD1 or TRBD2 (5 bases each). Trimming took off 1 base at V and 2 bases at J, with 12 bases between the two ends. Per germline, CDR1 SGHVS and CDR2 FQNEAQ. The CDR3 runs 17 residues. CDR3 protein: CASSLGWDDAGANVLTF. CDR3 DNA sequence: TGTGCCAGCAGCTTAGGTTGGGACGACGCTGGGGCCAACGTCCTGACTTTC.

This clonotype has a handful of counts. The J gene is TRBJ1-3, the V gene TRBV7-9; D is undetermined. This CDR3 has 14 residues. Trimming took off 5 bases at V and 2 bases at J, with 10 bases between the two ends. CDR1 and CDR2 (germline): SEHNR, FQNEAQ (reference sequence). CDR3 nucleotide sequence: TGTGCCAGCAGCCCCGTGTTAGCTGGAAACACCATATATTTT. This sequence encodes CASSPVLAGNTIYF.

The J gene is TRBJ2-3, the V gene TRBV9; D might be TRBD2 (5 bases). CDR3 length: 14 residues. Germline assignment: CDR1 SGDLS and CDR2 YYNGEE. Trimming took 5 bases from V and 1 from J, leaving 11 bases between them. CDR3 nucleotide sequence: TGTGCCAGCAGTAAGCTAGCTGGCACAGATACGCAGTATTTT. Translating gives CASSKLAGTDTQYF. The complete variable domain, with remaining parts taken from reference TRBV9 and TRBJ2-3, reads DSGVTQTPKHLITATGQRVTLRCSPRSGDLSVYWYQQSLDQGLQFLIQYYNGEERAKGNILERFSAQQFPDLHSELNLSSLELGDSALYFCASSKLAGTDTQYFGPGTRLTVL.

This clonotype was counted many times. This chain connects TRBV7-3 to TRBJ1-1, with D perhaps matching TRBD1 (5 bases). This CDR3 has 15 amino acids. In germline, CDR1 is SGHTA, CDR2 FQGTGA. Trimming cost V 1 base and J 4 bases, with 13 bases left between them. The CDR3 reads CASSLRGDLGTEAFF. In nucleotides, the CDR3 is TGTGCCAGCAGCTTAAGGGGGGACTTGGGCACTGAAGCTTTCTTT.

This clonotype was detected many times. The rearrangement uses TRBV6-4 and TRBJ2-1, with 7 bases aligning to TRBD2. The ends lost 5 bases at V and 4 bases at J; junction bases unmatched: 8. The germline gives CDR1 MRHNA, CDR2 SNTAGT. This CDR3 is built from 15 residues. The CDR3 coding sequence is TGTGCCAGCAGTACCCTTGCGGGAGCTTACAATGAGCAGTTCTTC. It yields the protein CASSTLAGAYNEQFF.

The chain uses TRBV12-3 or TRBV12-4 and TRBJ1-5, with D perhaps TRBD1 (5 bases). V was shortened by 6 bases and J by 3 bases, with 15 bases between the two germline ends. CDR3 length equals 15 residues. CDR3: CASRYDSSLNQPQHF. The CDR3 nucleotides read TGTGCCAGCAGGTACGACAGTTCCCTCAATCAGCCCCAGCATTTT.

This clonotype was detected many times. This sequence joins TRBV6-1 and TRBJ1-4; D uncertain. The CDR3 runs to 16 residues. V gave up 0 bases and J gave up 0 bases, with 8 bases separating them. Germline assignment: CDR1 MNHNS and CDR2 SASEGT. The CDR3 protein is CASSEAPGPTNEKLFF. CDR3 bases: TGTGCCAGCAGTGAAGCTCCCGGACCAACTAATGAAAAACTGTTTTTT.

This clonotype was seen more than once but under ten times. The chain is built from TRBV2 and TRBJ1-1; D not certain. The CDR3 sequence is 12 residues long. Germline CDR1 reads SNHLY; CDR2 reads FYNNEI. Trimming took 7 bases from V and 6 from J, leaving 12 bases between them. The CDR3 DNA sequence: TGTGCCAGCATAGGTACTGGCCCTGAAGCTTTCTTT. It encodes CASIGTGPEAFF.